The next 16 T cell receptor beta chains were all read from a single sample in a study of T-cell reconstitution after alpha-beta-depleted transplantation in children. Preparation of the TCRbeta library involved a method that used unique molecular identifiers. Using its own MiXCR run on the PCR reads, TCRdb lists one record per CDR3 protein. The top ten clones hold 2% to 2.5% of a sample with around 450,000 distinct CDR3 sequences, about 11% of them seen once. The sequences come from PBMCs, collected before TCRalphabeta/CD19-depleted stem cell transplant. The receptors here all came from a child aged 2-15 years with inherited bone marrow failure, due to receive a stem cell transplant.

This chain joins TRBV12-3 or TRBV12-4 and TRBJ2-4, with D maybe TRBD1 (5 bases). The ends were cut back, 6 bases at V and 7 bases at J, with 13 bases in the middle. CDR3 length equals 13 residues. The CDR3 nucleotides read TGTGCCAGCAGCTTTCTGACAGTGAACATTCAGTACTTC. It specifies CASSFLTVNIQYF.

The sample holds many counts of this clonotype. This chain uses TRBV12-3 or TRBV12-4 with TRBJ2-3; D is ambiguous. This CDR3 has 12 residues. V lost 3 bases to trimming and J lost 5 bases, with 6 bases between them. CDR3 loop: CASSFERDTQYF. The CDR3 region has the DNA TGTGCCAGCAGTTTCGAGAGAGATACGCAGTATTTT.

This clonotype was picked up one time. This may stem from a read error, because a much larger clone lies one nucleotide away. V usage is TRBV7-9 and J usage is TRBJ2-5; D may be TRBD1 (6 bases). The CDR3 has 17 residues. Germline V CDR1 and CDR2: SEHNR, FQNEAQ (reference sequence). Between the trimmed V and J ends, which lost 2 bases and 1 base, there was a span of 17 bases. The CDR3 protein is CASSLRVGAAFQETQYF. The CDR3, as DNA: TGTGCCAGCAGCTTAAGAGTGGGGGCCGCTTTCCAAGAGACCCAGTACTTC. Full variable domain (outside the CDR3, taken from reference TRBV7-9 and TRBJ2-5): DTGVSQNPRHKITKRGQNVTFRCDPISEHNRLYWYRQTLGQGPEFLTYFQNEAQLEKSRLLSDRFSAERPKGSFSTLEIQRTEQGDSAMYLCASSLRVGAAFQETQYFGPGTRLLVL.

This clonotype was counted many times. The rearrangement links TRBV4-3 to TRBJ2-5; tentatively, D is TRBD2 (6 bases). The length of the CDR3 is 15 residues. Trimming took 4 bases from V and 1 from J, leaving 13 bases between them. Germline CDR1 LGHNA, CDR2 YSLEER. CDR3 residues: CASSPASAPQETQYF. As DNA, the CDR3 is TGCGCCAGCAGCCCAGCTAGCGCGCCCCAAGAGACCCAGTACTTC.

This clonotype appeared many times. The J gene is TRBJ1-2, the V gene TRBV10-3, with TRBD1 matching 8 bases. Germline CDR1 reads ENHRY; CDR2 reads SYGVKD. The CDR3 totals 16 residues. V lost 3 bases to trimming and J lost 6 bases; unmatched junction nucleotides: 12. CDR3 bases: TGTGCCATCAGTGACCCTGAAGACAGGGGAGAGGATGGCTACACCTTC. Protein sequence: CAISDPEDRGEDGYTF.

This clonotype was found many times. The chain employs TRBV20-1 and TRBJ2-1, with unresolved D. Looked up from germline, CDR1 is DFQATT and CDR2 is SNEGSKA (reference sequence). Between the trimmed V and J ends, which lost 6 bases and 3 bases, there was a span of 9 bases. This CDR3 is 12 amino acids long. CDR3 DNA sequence: TGCAGTGCGGTGGTGGGCTACAATGAGCAGTTCTTC. Translating gives CSAVVGYNEQFF.

There are many counts of this clonotype. The chain recombines TRBV2 with TRBJ2-5; D gene uncertain. Trimming shortened V by 0 bases and J by 5 bases, and 10 bases separated the two germline ends. Germline CDR1 is SNHLY and CDR2 is FYNNEI. The CDR3 extends over 14 amino acids. The DNA of the CDR3 is TGTGCCAGCAGTGAAGCCGACCTGTCGGAGACCCAGTACTTC. It translates to CASSEADLSETQYF.

This clonotype was observed a handful of times. This rearrangement joins TRBV4-1 to TRBJ2-7; possibly TRBD2 for D (5 bases). V lost 1 base, J lost 7 bases, and 17 bases lay in between. CDR3 length: 15 amino acids. Germline CDR1 reads MGHRA; CDR2 reads YSYEKL. CDR3: CASSQGFFFSGEQYF. The DNA for the CDR3 is TGCGCCAGCAGCCAAGGTTTTTTTTTCTCGGGGGAGCAGTACTTC.

The chain combines TRBV28 with TRBJ1-2; a weak D match, TRBD1 (6 bases). Germline CDR1 and CDR2: MDHEN and SYDVKM. CDR3 length equals 12 residues. V was cut by 8 bases and J by 4 bases, with 11 bases left in between. CDR3 region: CASHRAVYGYTF. DNA for the CDR3: TGTGCCAGCCACAGGGCCGTCTATGGCTACACCTTC.

Concerning this clonotype itself: A much bigger clone sits one base away, suggesting this may be a read error. V and J are TRBV5-6 and TRBJ1-3, with TRBD1 as a possible D gene (6 bases). This CDR3 has 16 residues. The germline V and J ends were trimmed by 2 bases and 3 bases, with 15 bases remaining between them. Germline V gene sequence: CDR1 SGHDT, CDR2 YYEEEE. The CDR3 bases are TGTGCCAGCAGCTTTGATGGGGGCCGCTATGGAAACACCATATATTTT. This gives the protein CASSFDGGRYGNTIYF. Based on the CDR3 plus reference TRBV5-6 and TRBJ1-3, the full variable domain is DAGVTQSPTHLIKTRGQQVTLRCSPKSGHDTVSWYQQALGQGPQFIFQYYEEEERQRGNFPDRFSGHQFPNYSSELNVNALLLGDSALYLCASSFDGGRYGNTIYFGEGSWLTVV.

This rearrangement joins TRBV10-2 to TRBJ2-3; TRBD2 might be the D (5 bases). Trimming removed 3 bases at V and 3 bases at J, with 13 bases between. This CDR3 spans 15 amino acids. The germline V gene encodes CDR1 WSHSY and CDR2 SAAADI. CDR3 loop: CASSDWERSTDTQYF. The CDR3 nucleotides are TGCGCCAGCAGTGATTGGGAGCGGAGTACAGATACGCAGTATTTT.

The sample holds many counts of this clonotype. The rearrangement uses TRBV5-4 and TRBJ2-7, with D tentatively TRBD1 or TRBD2 (5 bases each). The CDR3 is 14 amino acids. CDR1 and CDR2 from the germline V gene are SGHNT and YYREEE (reference sequence). The V gene lost 4 bases and the J gene lost 4 bases, with 15 bases spanning the gap. In DNA form, the CDR3 reads TGTGCCAGCAGCAAAAACCGGGACGAGTACGAGCAGTACTTC. Its translation: CASSKNRDEYEQYF.

Turning to this clonotype: With a much larger clone just one base away, this may be a read error. The V gene is TRBV11-2, the J gene TRBJ2-1; TRBD2 is a possible D gene (6 bases). The length of the CDR3 is 15 residues. The V end lost 1 base, the J end lost 6 bases, and 13 bases lay between the germline ends. CDR1 SGHAT and CDR2 FQNNGV come from the germline V gene. The CDR3 protein is CASSLVGGTVNEQFF. Written as DNA, the CDR3 is TGTGCCAGCAGCTTAGTGGGCGGGACGGTCAATGAGCAGTTCTTC. Full variable domain (rest looked up from reference TRBV11-2 and TRBJ2-1): EAGVAQSPRYKIIEKRQSVAFWCNPISGHATLYWYQQILGQGPKLLIQFQNNGVVDDSQLPKDRFSAERLKGVDSTLKIQPAKLEDSAVYLCASSLVGGTVNEQFFGPGTRLTVL.

This clonotype was recorded many times. V gene TRBV7-2 combines with J gene TRBJ2-1, with unresolved D. CDR1 and CDR2 from the germline V gene are SGHTA and FQGNSA. V lost 0 bases, J lost 6 bases, and 12 bases lay in between. This CDR3 region has 15 residues. The CDR3 protein is CASSLATPAVNEQFF. The CDR3 DNA follows: TGTGCCAGCAGCTTAGCGACGCCAGCCGTCAATGAGCAGTTCTTC.

This clonotype was seen more than once but under ten times. This rearrangement joins TRBV2 to TRBJ2-2; 10 nucleotides line up with TRBD1. Trimming at V came to 5 bases and at J to 6 bases, leaving 12 bases not matched to a gene. The CDR3 sequence is 17 residues long. Germline V gene lookup returns CDR1 SNHLY and CDR2 FYNNEI. In nucleotides, the CDR3 is TGTGCCAGCAGTTATAGTTTTGCGGGACAGGGGCCCGGGGAGCTGTTTTTT. This sequence encodes CASSYSFAGQGPGELFF.

This clonotype showed up many times. The genes are TRBV7-9 and TRBJ2-2; D is undetermined. The CDR3 has 13 residues. Trimming took off 6 bases at V and 4 bases at J, with 9 bases between the two ends. Germline CDR1 and CDR2: SEHNR and FQNEAQ (reference sequence). The CDR3 region has the DNA TGTGCCAGCAGTCAAGGGTTCACCGGGGAGCTGTTTTTT. Amino acids: CASSQGFTGELFF.